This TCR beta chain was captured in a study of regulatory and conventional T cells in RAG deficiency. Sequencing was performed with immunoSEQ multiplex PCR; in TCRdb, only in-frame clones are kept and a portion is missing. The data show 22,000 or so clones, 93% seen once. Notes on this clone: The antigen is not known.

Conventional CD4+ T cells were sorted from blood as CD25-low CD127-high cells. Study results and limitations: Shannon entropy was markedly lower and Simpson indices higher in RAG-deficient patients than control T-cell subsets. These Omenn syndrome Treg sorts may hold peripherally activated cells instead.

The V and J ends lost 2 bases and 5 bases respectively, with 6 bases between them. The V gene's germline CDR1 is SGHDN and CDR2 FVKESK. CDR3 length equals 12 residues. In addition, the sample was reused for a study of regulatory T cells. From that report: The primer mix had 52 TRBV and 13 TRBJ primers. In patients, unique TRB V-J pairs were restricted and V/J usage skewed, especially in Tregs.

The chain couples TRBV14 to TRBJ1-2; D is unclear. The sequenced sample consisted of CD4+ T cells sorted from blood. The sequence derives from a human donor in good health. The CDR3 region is CASSQRTYGYTF. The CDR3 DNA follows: TGTGCCAGCAGCCAACGGACGTATGGCTACACCTTC.